This T cell receptor beta chain was sequenced in a study of T cells in Graves' hyperthyroidism and ophthalmopathy. RNA transcripts served as the template for amplifying TCR beta CDR3 regions. With the HTBI primer set, the TCR CDR3 went through a first round of RT-PCR. A single record per CDR3 protein comes from TCRdb applying MiXCR to the multiplex PCR reads. The sample lists some 440,000 distinct CDR3 sequences; about 15% were seen once. Study-level results: Ophthalmopathy stood apart from stable hyperthyroidism in a 13 V-J model. Before onset, ophthalmopathy was predicted by the model a median 6.5 months earlier. Blood shared most expanded thyroid clonotypes above 0.001.

Trimming removed 3 bases at V and 2 bases at J, with 11 bases between. CDR3 length equals 15 residues. Germline CDR1 MDHEN, CDR2 SYDVKM. This clonotype was seen only a few times. Antigen: not known. An approximately 10 ml volume of fresh peripheral blood provided the PBMCs. The chain uses TRBV28 and TRBJ1-5; D gene uncertain. The sequenced sample consisted of blood. This TCR derives from a woman between 18 and 30 years old with Graves' hyperthyroidism. The CDR3, as DNA: TGTGCCAGCAGTTTCAGCGGGTACGGCAATCAGCCCCAGCATTTT. It specifies CASSFSGYGNQPQHF.